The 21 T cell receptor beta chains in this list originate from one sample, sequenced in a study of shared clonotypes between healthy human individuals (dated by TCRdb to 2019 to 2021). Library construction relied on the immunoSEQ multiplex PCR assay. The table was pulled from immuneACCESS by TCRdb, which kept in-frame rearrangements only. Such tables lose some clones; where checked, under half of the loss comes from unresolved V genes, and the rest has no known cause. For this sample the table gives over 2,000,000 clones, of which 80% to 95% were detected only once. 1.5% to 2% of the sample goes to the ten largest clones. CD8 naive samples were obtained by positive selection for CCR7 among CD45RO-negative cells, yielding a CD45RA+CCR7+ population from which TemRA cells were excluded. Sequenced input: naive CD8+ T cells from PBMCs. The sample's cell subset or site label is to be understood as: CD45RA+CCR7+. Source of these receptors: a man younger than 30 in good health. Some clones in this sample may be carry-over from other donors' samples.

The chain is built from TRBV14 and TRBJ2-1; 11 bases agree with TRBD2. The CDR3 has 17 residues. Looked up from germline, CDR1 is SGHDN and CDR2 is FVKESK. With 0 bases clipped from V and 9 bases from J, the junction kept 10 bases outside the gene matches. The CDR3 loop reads CASSQEVVAGGLGEQFF. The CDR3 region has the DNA TGTGCCAGCAGCCAAGAGGTTGTAGCGGGAGGGCTGGGTGAGCAGTTCTTC.

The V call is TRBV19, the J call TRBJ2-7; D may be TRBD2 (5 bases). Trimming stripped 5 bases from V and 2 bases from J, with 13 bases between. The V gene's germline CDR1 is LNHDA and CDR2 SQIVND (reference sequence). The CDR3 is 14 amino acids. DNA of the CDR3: TGTGCCAGTAGTCTGACCGGGATTGCCTACGAGCAGTACTTC. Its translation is CASSLTGIAYEQYF.

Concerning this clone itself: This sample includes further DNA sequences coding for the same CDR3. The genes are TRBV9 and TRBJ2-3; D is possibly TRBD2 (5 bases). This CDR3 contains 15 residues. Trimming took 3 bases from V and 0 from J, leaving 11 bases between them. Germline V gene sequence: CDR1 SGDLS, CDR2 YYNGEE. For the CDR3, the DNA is TGTGCCAGCAGCGAGGGAGTTTCTAGCACAGATACGCAGTATTTT. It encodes CASSEGVSSTDTQYF.

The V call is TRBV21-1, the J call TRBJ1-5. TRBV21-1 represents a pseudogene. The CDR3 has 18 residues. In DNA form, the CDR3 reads TGTGCCAGCAGCAAACGCTTGATCCGGGCTCCCAAACATCAGCCCCAGCATTTT. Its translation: CASSKRLIRAPKHQPQHF.

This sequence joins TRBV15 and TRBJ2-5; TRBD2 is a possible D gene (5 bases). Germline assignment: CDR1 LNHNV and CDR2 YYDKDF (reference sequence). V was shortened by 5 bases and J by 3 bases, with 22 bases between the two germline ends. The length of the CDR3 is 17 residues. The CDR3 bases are TGTGCCACCAGCGAGGGTCTCCTATGGAAGGATGAAGAGACCCAGTACTTC. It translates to CATSEGLLWKDEETQYF.

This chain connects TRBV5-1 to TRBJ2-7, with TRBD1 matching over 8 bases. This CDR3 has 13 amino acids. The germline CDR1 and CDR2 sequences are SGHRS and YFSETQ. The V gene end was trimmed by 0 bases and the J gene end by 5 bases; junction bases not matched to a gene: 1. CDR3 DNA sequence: TGCGCCAGCAGCTTGGCAGGGGGCCACGAGCAGTACTTC. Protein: CASSLAGGHEQYF.

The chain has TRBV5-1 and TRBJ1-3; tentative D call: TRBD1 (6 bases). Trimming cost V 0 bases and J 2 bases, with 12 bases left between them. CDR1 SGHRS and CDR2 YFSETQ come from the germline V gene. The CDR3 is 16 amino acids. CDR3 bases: TGCGCCAGCAGCTTGGTAGGACAGAGGACTGGAAACACCATATATTTT. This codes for CASSLVGQRTGNTIYF.

In DNA, the CDR3 is TGCAGCGTTGAAGGGGTAGGACAGGGGGAATATGGCTACACCTTC. As protein: CSVEGVGQGEYGYTF. This chain joins TRBV29-1 and TRBJ1-2; TRBD1 matches 10 bases. CDR1 is SQVTM, CDR2 ANQGSEA, per germline. The CDR3 sequence is 15 residues long. V was clipped by 1 base and J by 5 bases; unmatched bases: 7.

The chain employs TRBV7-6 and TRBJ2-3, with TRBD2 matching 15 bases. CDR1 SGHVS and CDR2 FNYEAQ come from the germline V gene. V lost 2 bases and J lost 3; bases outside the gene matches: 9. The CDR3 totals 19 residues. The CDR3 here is CASSLSRGTSGRITDTQYF. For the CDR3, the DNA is TGTGCCAGCAGCTTATCCCGGGGGACTAGCGGGAGGATAACAGATACGCAGTATTTT.

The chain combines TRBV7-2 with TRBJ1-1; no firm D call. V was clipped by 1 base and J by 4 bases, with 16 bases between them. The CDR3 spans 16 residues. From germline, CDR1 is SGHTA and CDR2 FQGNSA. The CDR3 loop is CASSLGWLLSGTEAFF. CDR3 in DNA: TGTGCCAGCAGCTTAGGATGGCTACTATCGGGCACTGAAGCTTTCTTT.

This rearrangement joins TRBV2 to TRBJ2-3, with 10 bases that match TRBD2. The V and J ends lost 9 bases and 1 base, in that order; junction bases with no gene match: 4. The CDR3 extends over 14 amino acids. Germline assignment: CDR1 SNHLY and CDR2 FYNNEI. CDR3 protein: CARTGTSGTDTQYF. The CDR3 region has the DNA TGTGCCAGGACCGGGACTAGCGGCACAGATACGCAGTATTTT. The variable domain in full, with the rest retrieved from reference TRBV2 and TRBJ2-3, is EPEVTQTPSHQVTQMGQEVILRCVPISNHLYFYWYRQILGQKVEFLVSFYNNEISEKSEIFDDQFSVERPDGSNFTLKIRSTKLEDSAMYFCARTGTSGTDTQYFGPGTRLTVL.

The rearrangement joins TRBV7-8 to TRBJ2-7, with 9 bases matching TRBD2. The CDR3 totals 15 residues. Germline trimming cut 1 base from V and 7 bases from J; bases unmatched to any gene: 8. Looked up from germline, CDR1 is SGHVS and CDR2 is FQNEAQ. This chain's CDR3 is CASSLGGSGSWEQYF. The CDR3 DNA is TGTGCCAGCAGCTTAGGAGGTAGCGGGAGTTGGGAGCAGTACTTC.

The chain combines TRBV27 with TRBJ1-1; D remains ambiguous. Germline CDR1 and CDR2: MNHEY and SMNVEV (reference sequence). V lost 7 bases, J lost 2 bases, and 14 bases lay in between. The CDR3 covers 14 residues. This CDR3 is CASTPLDHNTEAFF. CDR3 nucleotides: TGTGCCAGCACTCCCCTCGACCATAACACTGAAGCTTTCTTT.

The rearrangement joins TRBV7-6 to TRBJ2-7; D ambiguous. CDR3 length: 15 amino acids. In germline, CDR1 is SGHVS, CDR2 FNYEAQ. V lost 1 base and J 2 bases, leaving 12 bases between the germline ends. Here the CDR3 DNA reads TGTGCCAGCAGCTTAGATCATGGATGGCCCTACGAGCAGTACTTC. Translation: CASSLDHGWPYEQYF.

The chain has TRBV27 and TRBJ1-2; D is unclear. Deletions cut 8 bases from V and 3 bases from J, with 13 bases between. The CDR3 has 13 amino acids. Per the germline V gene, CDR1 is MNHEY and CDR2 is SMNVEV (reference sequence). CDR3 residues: CASRGGGDYGYTF. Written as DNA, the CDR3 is TGTGCCAGCCGTGGAGGAGGAGACTATGGCTACACCTTC.

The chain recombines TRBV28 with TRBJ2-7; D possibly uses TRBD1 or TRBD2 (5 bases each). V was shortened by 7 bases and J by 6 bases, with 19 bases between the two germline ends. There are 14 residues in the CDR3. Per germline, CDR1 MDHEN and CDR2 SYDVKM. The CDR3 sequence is CASNPGSGLGEQYF. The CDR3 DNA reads TGTGCCAGCAATCCGGGATCAGGGTTAGGCGAGCAGTACTTC.

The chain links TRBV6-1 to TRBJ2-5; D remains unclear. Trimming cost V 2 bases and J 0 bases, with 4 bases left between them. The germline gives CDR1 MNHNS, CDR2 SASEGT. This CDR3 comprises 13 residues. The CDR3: CASSEWYQETQYF. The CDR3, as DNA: TGTGCCAGCAGTGAATGGTACCAAGAGACCCAGTACTTC.

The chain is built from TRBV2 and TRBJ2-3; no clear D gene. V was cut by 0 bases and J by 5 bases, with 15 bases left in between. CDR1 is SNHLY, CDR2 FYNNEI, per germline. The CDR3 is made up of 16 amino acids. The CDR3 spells CASSEAVSDVGDTQYF. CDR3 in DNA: TGTGCCAGCAGTGAAGCGGTCTCGGACGTAGGAGATACGCAGTATTTT.

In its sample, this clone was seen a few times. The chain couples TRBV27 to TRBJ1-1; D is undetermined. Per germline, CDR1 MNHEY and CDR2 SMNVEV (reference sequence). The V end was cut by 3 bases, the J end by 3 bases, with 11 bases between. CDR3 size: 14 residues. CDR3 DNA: TGTGCCAGCAGTTTCCTAGGGTTGTACACTGAAGCTTTCTTT. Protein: CASSFLGLYTEAFF.

Written as DNA, the CDR3 is TGTGCCAGCAGCTTAGATCTTGGGATCACAGAAATTTCTTACTATGGCTACACCTTC. Translated: CASSLDLGITEISYYGYTF. V gene TRBV11-2 combines with J gene TRBJ1-2, with D unclear. The CDR3 runs to 19 residues. Trimming removed 0 bases from V and 3 bases from J, with 23 bases in between. Germline-derived CDR1 and CDR2 are SGHAT and FQNNGV.

CDR3 DNA: TGCAGCGTTGGACAGGGGACGGATGGCTACACCTTC. It encodes CSVGQGTDGYTF. The chain has TRBV29-1 and TRBJ1-2; 8 nucleotides agree with TRBD1. CDR3 length: 12 amino acids. The V gene end was trimmed by 4 bases and the J gene end by 6 bases; junction bases not matched to a gene: 4. CDR1 SQVTM and CDR2 ANQGSEA come from the germline V gene. The variable domain in full, with the rest retrieved from reference TRBV29-1 and TRBJ1-2, is SAVISQKPSRDICQRGTSLTIQCQVDSQVTMMFWYRQQPGQSLTLIATANQGSEATYESGFVIDKFPISRPNLTFSTLTVSNMSPEDSSIYLCSVGQGTDGYTFGSGTRLTVV.